The 14 T cell receptor beta chains given below trace back to one sample, sequenced in a study of T cell responses to AZD1222 COVID-19 vaccine. TCRdb keeps only in-frame clones here, not all; method: immunoSEQ multiplex PCR. The sample consists of 150,000 to 200,000 clones, approximately 90% of them appearing once. Sequencing was performed on peripheral blood, taken on day 0 of AZD1222 vaccination. The receptors here all came from an adult in good health.

The chain combines TRBV5-1 with TRBJ2-5; D unclear. The CDR3 sequence is 14 residues long. Germline values: CDR1 SGHRS, CDR2 YFSETQ. Trimming left V 2 bases short and J 1 base short, with 9 bases between. In DNA, the CDR3 is TGCGCCAGCAGCTTTAACGGCCTCCAAGAGACCCAGTACTTC. This encodes CASSFNGLQETQYF.

The chain joins TRBV19 to TRBJ1-2; D gene ambiguous. Germline CDR1 is LNHDA and CDR2 is SQIVND (reference sequence). There are 14 residues in the CDR3. Trimming took 3 bases from V and 8 from J, leaving 16 bases between them. The CDR3 DNA follows: TGTGCCAGTAGTATTTACGAATGGGGAAGAGGCTACACCTTC. Protein sequence: CASSIYEWGRGYTF.

This clone was counted a single time. The CDR3 region is CASSLQGQGWSYEQYF. CDR3 nucleotides: TGTGCCAGCAGCCTCCAAGGACAGGGGTGGTCCTACGAGCAGTACTTC. J is TRBJ2-7 and V is TRBV7-2; TRBD1 aligns across 9 bases. CDR1 and CDR2 from the germline V gene are SGHTA and FQGNSA. CDR3 length: 16 residues. The V and J ends lost 5 bases and 1 base, in that order; junction bases with no gene match: 9.

The rearrangement joins TRBV10-3 to TRBJ1-2; 8 nucleotides line up with TRBD1. In germline, CDR1 is ENHRY, CDR2 SYGVKD. The CDR3 totals 14 residues. The trim removed 3 bases at V and 4 bases at J, leaving 4 bases unmatched. The CDR3 sequence: CAISDDRGSYGYTF. CDR3 sequence (DNA): TGTGCCATCAGTGACGACAGGGGAAGCTATGGCTACACCTTC.

Written as DNA, the CDR3 is TGTGCCAGCTCACCGTGGGGGCGAAGCAATCAGCCCCAGCATTTT. This sequence encodes CASSPWGRSNQPQHF. This chain joins TRBV18 and TRBJ1-5; maybe TRBD1 (6 bases). This CDR3 has 15 residues. The V gene's germline CDR1 is KGHSH and CDR2 LQKENI. V was cut by 3 bases and J by 1 base, with 10 bases left in between.

V gene TRBV24-1 combines with J gene TRBJ2-3; D is undetermined. Per the germline V gene, CDR1 is KGHDR and CDR2 is SFDVKD. V dropped 4 bases and J dropped 0 bases, with 13 bases sitting between them. The CDR3 totals 16 residues. CDR3: CATSDPGSQSTDTQYF. The DNA of the CDR3 is TGTGCCACCAGTGACCCCGGTTCTCAGAGCACAGATACGCAGTATTTT.

The chain has TRBV2 and TRBJ1-3; D is undetermined. The CDR3 has 15 amino acids. Trimming stripped 3 bases from V and 0 bases from J, with 9 bases between. The germline V gene encodes CDR1 SNHLY and CDR2 FYNNEI. CDR3 sequence reads: CASSESGSSGNTIYF. CDR3 coding DNA: TGTGCCAGCAGTGAGTCTGGAAGCTCTGGAAACACCATATATTTT. The full variable domain, rest sourced from reference TRBV2 and TRBJ1-3, is EPEVTQTPSHQVTQMGQEVILRCVPISNHLYFYWYRQILGQKVEFLVSFYNNEISEKSEIFDDQFSVERPDGSNFTLKIRSTKLEDSAMYFCASSESGSSGNTIYFGEGSWLTVV.

The chain combines TRBV28 with TRBJ2-7; D may be TRBD1 (6 bases). The CDR3 length is 15 residues. Trimming left V 3 bases short and J 2 bases short, with 14 bases between. Germline V gene lookup returns CDR1 MDHEN and CDR2 SYDVKM. The CDR3 bases are TGTGCCAGCAGTTTCCCCAGACAGGTTCCCTACGAGCAGTACTTC. Amino acids: CASSFPRQVPYEQYF.

This rearrangement joins TRBV27 to TRBJ2-2; tentative D call: TRBD2 (6 bases). The germline V gene has CDR1 MNHEY and CDR2 SMNVEV (reference sequence). The CDR3 consists of 15 residues. The ends were cut back, 8 bases at V and 0 bases at J, with 13 bases in the middle. The CDR3 is CASRGLPTNTGELFF. CDR3 nucleotide sequence: TGTGCCAGCCGGGGACTTCCTACGAACACCGGGGAGCTGTTTTTT.

This chain uses TRBV30 with TRBJ1-1, with D tentatively TRBD1 (5 bases). V was trimmed by 5 bases and J by 1 base, leaving 14 bases between them. The germline gives CDR1 GTSNPN, CDR2 SVGIG (reference sequence). The CDR3 extends over 14 amino acids. CDR3 sequence (DNA): TGTGCCTGGGGGAGAACAGGTTCGAACACTGAAGCTTTCTTT. Amino acids: CAWGRTGSNTEAFF.

The chain recombines TRBV5-6 with TRBJ1-2, with a possible D match to TRBD1 (6 bases). Germline V gives CDR1 SGHDT, CDR2 YYEEEE. V was shortened by 4 bases and J by 4 bases, with 17 bases between the two germline ends. This CDR3 is built from 15 residues. The CDR3 region has the DNA TGTGCCAGCAGCCCCCGAACAGGGTTCGCCTATGGCTACACCTTC. This gives the protein CASSPRTGFAYGYTF.

The V gene is TRBV29-1, the J gene TRBJ1-2, with 8 bases that match TRBD1. J lost 8 bases, V lost 6 bases, and 11 bases had no gene match. The CDR3 sequence is 13 residues long. Germline CDR1 is SQVTM and CDR2 is ANQGSEA. CDR3 in DNA: TGCAGCGTACGAGACAGGGGCTTGGGCGGCTACACCTTC. It codes for CSVRDRGLGGYTF.

The chain uses TRBV9 and TRBJ2-5; D might be TRBD2 (6 bases). Trimming left V 3 bases short and J 2 bases short, with 11 bases between. The CDR3 is 14 amino acids. Looked up from germline, CDR1 is SGDLS and CDR2 is YYNGEE. The CDR3 sequence: CASSEGGMQETQYF. CDR3 DNA sequence: TGTGCCAGCAGCGAGGGCGGGATGCAAGAGACCCAGTACTTC.

The chain couples TRBV19 to TRBJ1-5; D is unclear. This CDR3 spans 16 amino acids. CDR1 and CDR2 (germline): LNHDA, SQIVND (reference sequence). Trimming left V 1 base short and J 5 bases short, with 15 bases between. The CDR3 spells CASSIAASRNHQPQHF. Written as DNA, the CDR3 is TGTGCCAGTAGTATAGCCGCTTCCCGAAATCATCAGCCCCAGCATTTT.